Presented here are 10 T cell receptor beta chains from one specimen sequenced in a study of cytomegalovirus exposure and HLA in healthy donors (dated by TCRdb to about 2017). The protocol used for the library was the immunoSEQ multiplex PCR assay. The multiplex PCR relied on a mix of 60 forward primers for TCR Vbeta segments and 13 reverse primers for TCR Jbeta segments. TCRdb carries this immuneACCESS record with in-frame sequences only. Its versions omit some clonotypes, under half of them owing to an unresolved V gene in the studies checked, with the rest unexplained. This sample holds some 110,000 clones; around 64% were observed only once. 2.2% of the sample lies in the top ten. Sequencing was performed on PBMCs. The receptors were gathered from a woman in her thirties in good health and CMV-seronegative.

This clone was detected once. The genes are TRBV6-5 and TRBJ2-1; weak D call: TRBD1 (7 bases). Between the trimmed V and J ends, which lost 0 bases and 2 bases, there was a span of 11 bases. CDR1 is MNHEY and CDR2 is SVGAGI in the germline V gene. The CDR3 extends over 16 amino acids. This chain's CDR3 is CASSYSEGAPYNEQFF. CDR3 nucleotide sequence: TGTGCCAGCAGTTACTCGGAGGGGGCCCCCTACAATGAGCAGTTCTTC.

This clone was seen ten or more times. J is TRBJ2-7 and V is TRBV6-5; 8 bases agree with TRBD1. Germline CDR1 MNHEY, CDR2 SVGAGI. The CDR3 covers 14 residues. V was pared by 6 bases and J by 0 bases, with 4 bases of the junction left unmatched. Here the CDR3 reads CASRGTGASYEQYF. CDR3 nucleotides: TGTGCCAGCAGGGGGACAGGCGCCTCCTACGAGCAGTACTTC.

The chain uses TRBV5-8 and TRBJ2-7, with 14 bases fitting TRBD2. The V segment lost 3 bases and the J segment 3 bases; nucleotides outside the gene matches: 5. The CDR3 covers 16 residues. From germline, CDR1 is SGHTS and CDR2 YDEGEE. CDR3 in DNA: TGTGCCAGCAGCTCGGGACTAGCGGGAGCTATCTACGAGCAGTACTTC. Its translation is CASSSGLAGAIYEQYF.

The sample holds a few counts of this clone. The chain couples TRBV30 to TRBJ1-6; D not resolved. CDR1 GTSNPN and CDR2 SVGIG come from the germline V gene (reference sequence). The CDR3 runs to 14 residues. The ends were cut back, 0 bases at V and 7 bases at J, with 10 bases in the middle. In nucleotides, the CDR3 is TGTGCCTGGAGTGTACGTCTATTAAATTCACCCCTCCACTTT. Residues: CAWSVRLLNSPLHF. The full variable domain, in which reference TRBV30 and TRBJ1-6 provide the parts outside the CDR3, is SQTIHQWPATLVQPVGSPLSLECTVEGTSNPNLYWYRQAAGRGLQLLFYSVGIGQISSEVPQNLSASRPQDRQFILSSKKLLLSDSGFYLCAWSVRLLNSPLHFGNGTRLTVT.

In its sample, this clone was seen a few times. The rearrangement joins TRBV2 to TRBJ2-7; 9 bases line up with TRBD1. V was pared by 7 bases and J by 0 bases, with 4 bases of the junction left unmatched. There are 14 residues in the CDR3. Looked up from germline, CDR1 is SNHLY and CDR2 is FYNNEI. CDR3 residues: CASIRDRDSYEQYF. In nucleotides, the CDR3 is TGTGCCAGCATTCGGGACAGGGACTCCTACGAGCAGTACTTC. Variable domain in full (rest from reference TRBV2 and TRBJ2-7): EPEVTQTPSHQVTQMGQEVILRCVPISNHLYFYWYRQILGQKVEFLVSFYNNEISEKSEIFDDQFSVERPDGSNFTLKIRSTKLEDSAMYFCASIRDRDSYEQYFGPGTRLTVT.

V and J are TRBV6-5 and TRBJ1-2; the match to TRBD1 covers 8 bases. V lost 6 bases to trimming and J lost 4 bases; unmatched junction nucleotides: 10. The CDR3 spans 15 residues. Germline V gene data show CDR1 as MNHEY and CDR2 as SVGAGI. CDR3 amino acids: CASSSGQGIFYGYTF. Written as DNA, the CDR3 is TGTGCCAGCAGCTCCGGACAGGGAATCTTCTATGGCTACACCTTC.

This clone was found a few times. This chain joins TRBV28 and TRBJ1-1; possible D gene TRBD1, 5 bases. Germline CDR1 reads MDHEN; CDR2 reads SYDVKM. Trimming took 5 bases from V and 7 from J, leaving 20 bases between them. This CDR3 is 15 amino acids long. DNA of the CDR3: TGTGCCAGCAGTCCCCGGGGGGTCTTGTATAGTGAAGCTTTCTTT. Protein sequence: CASSPRGVLYSEAFF.

This sequence joins TRBV30 and TRBJ1-4, with D maybe TRBD1 (5 bases). The germline V and J ends were trimmed by 2 bases and 6 bases, with 7 bases remaining between them. The CDR3 sequence is 12 residues long. Germline-derived CDR1 and CDR2 are GTSNPN and SVGIG (reference sequence). As DNA, the CDR3 is TGTGCCTGGAGTTCGGGGGATGAAAAACTGTTTTTT. Translating it yields CAWSSGDEKLFF.

This clone has only one observation. Other DNA sequences in the sample encode the same CDR3. J is TRBJ2-5 and V is TRBV7-9; tentative D call: TRBD1 (6 bases). The V and J ends lost 4 bases and 5 bases respectively, with 14 bases between them. Germline CDR1 reads SEHNR; CDR2 reads FQNEAQ (reference sequence). CDR3 length: 14 amino acids. For the CDR3, the DNA is TGTGCCAGCAGCTCCACAGGGCTGGGCGAGACCCAGTACTTC. Protein sequence: CASSSTGLGETQYF.

V usage is TRBV9 and J usage is TRBJ2-5, with 8 bases that match TRBD1. There are 14 residues in the CDR3. CDR1 and CDR2 (germline): SGDLS, YYNGEE. The ends lost 0 bases at V and 4 bases at J; junction bases unmatched: 2. The CDR3 protein is CASSVGRGPETQYF. The CDR3 DNA reads as TGTGCCAGCAGCGTAGGCAGGGGGCCAGAGACCCAGTACTTC.